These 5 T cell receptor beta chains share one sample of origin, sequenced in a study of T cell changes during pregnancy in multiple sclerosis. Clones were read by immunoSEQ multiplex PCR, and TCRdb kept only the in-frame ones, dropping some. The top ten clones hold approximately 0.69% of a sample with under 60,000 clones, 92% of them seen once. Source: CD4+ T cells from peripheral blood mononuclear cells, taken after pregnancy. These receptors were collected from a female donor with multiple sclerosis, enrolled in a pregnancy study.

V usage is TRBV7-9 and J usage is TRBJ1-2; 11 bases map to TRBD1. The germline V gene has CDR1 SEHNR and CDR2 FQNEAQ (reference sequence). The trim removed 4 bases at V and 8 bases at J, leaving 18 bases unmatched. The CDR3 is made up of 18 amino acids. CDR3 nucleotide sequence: TGTGCCAGCAGCTCGGGAACCGGGACAGGGGGTGCCTTGAGCGGCTACACCTTC. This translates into CASSSGTGTGGALSGYTF.

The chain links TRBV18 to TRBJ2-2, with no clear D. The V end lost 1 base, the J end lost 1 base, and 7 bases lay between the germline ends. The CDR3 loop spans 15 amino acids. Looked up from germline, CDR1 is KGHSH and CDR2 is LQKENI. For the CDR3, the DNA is TGTGCCAGCTCACCACTTTCAGGGAACACCGGGGAGCTGTTTTTT. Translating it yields CASSPLSGNTGELFF.

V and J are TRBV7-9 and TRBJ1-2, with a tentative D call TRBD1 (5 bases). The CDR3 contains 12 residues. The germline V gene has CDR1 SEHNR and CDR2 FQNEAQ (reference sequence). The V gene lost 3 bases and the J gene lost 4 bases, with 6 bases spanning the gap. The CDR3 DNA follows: TGTGCCAGCAGCTTCAGGGCCTATGGCTACACCTTC. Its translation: CASSFRAYGYTF. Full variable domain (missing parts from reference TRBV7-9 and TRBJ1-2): DTGVSQNPRHKITKRGQNVTFRCDPISEHNRLYWYRQTLGQGPEFLTYFQNEAQLEKSRLLSDRFSAERPKGSFSTLEIQRTEQGDSAMYLCASSFRAYGYTFGSGTRLTVV.

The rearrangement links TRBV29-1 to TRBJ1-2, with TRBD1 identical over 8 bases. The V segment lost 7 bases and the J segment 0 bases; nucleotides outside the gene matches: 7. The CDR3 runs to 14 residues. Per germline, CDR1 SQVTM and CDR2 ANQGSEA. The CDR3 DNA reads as TGCAGCGCAGGTGGACAGGGTTCTAACTATGGCTACACCTTC. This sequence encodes CSAGGQGSNYGYTF.

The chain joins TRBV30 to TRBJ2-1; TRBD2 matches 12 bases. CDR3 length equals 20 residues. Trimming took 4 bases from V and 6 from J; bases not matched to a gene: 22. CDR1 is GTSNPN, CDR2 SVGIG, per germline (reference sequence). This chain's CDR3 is CAWTLRSSGGAGPRVNEQFF. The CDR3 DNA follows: TGTGCCTGGACCTTACGGTCTAGCGGGGGGGCCGGCCCTCGAGTCAATGAGCAGTTCTTC.